The rows below give T cell receptor beta chains drawn from one sample of a study of CD8 T cells in ankylosing spondylitis. Via MiXCR, TCRdb re-called the 5' RACE reads, giving one row per CDR3 protein. The sample includes approximately 100,000 distinct CDR3 sequences, about 8.5% seen only once; the top ten take around 10%. Sequencing was carried out using blood, either unsorted or a sorted T cell fraction (not recorded which). The receptors were sampled from a male donor with ankylosing spondylitis or in good health (not recorded which). Each CDR3 is given with its conserved first and last residue. Fields, in order: D gene, J gene, clone size, V gene, CDR3 DNA, CDR3 protein. D genes are given only for firm matches. Only part of the rows carry a size: once, few, many, or a class if the clone is expanded.

d_gene: TRBD2; j_gene: TRBJ2-1; abundance: once; v_gene: TRBV7-2; CDR3nt: TGTGCCAGCAGCCCCGTCCGCGGGGGGCACAATGAGCAGTTCTTC; CDR3aa: CASSPVRGGHNEQFF
d_gene: TRBD2; j_gene: TRBJ2-7; abundance: many; v_gene: TRBV12-3/TRBV12-4; CDR3nt: TGTGCCAGCAGTATGGGACTAGCGGGAGCATCCGAGCAGTACTTC; CDR3aa: CASSMGLAGASEQYF
d_gene: TRBD1; j_gene: TRBJ2-3; abundance: .; v_gene: TRBV19; CDR3nt: TGTGCCAGTGGACAGGGGTCTAGCACAGATACGCAGTATTTT; CDR3aa: CASGQGSSTDTQYF
d_gene: .; j_gene: TRBJ1-1; abundance: many; v_gene: TRBV7-2; CDR3nt: TGTGCCAGCAGCTCCGGGGGACGGTGGAACACTGAAGCTTTCTTT; CDR3aa: CASSSGGRWNTEAFF
d_gene: .; j_gene: TRBJ2-5; abundance: .; v_gene: TRBV6-2/TRBV6-3; CDR3nt: TGTGCCAGCAGAAGGGGCACATTGGGTAGCGGTCTTCAAGAGACCCAGTACTTC; CDR3aa: CASRRGTLGSGLQETQYF
d_gene: .; j_gene: TRBJ1-5; abundance: many; v_gene: TRBV25-1; CDR3nt: TGTGCCAGCAGTGATCACAGTCCCAATCAGCCCCAGCATTTT; CDR3aa: CASSDHSPNQPQHF
d_gene: TRBD2; j_gene: TRBJ2-3; abundance: many; v_gene: TRBV20-1; CDR3nt: TGCAGTGCTCAGCGGGGGCCCAGCACAGATACGCAGTATTTT; CDR3aa: CSAQRGPSTDTQYF
d_gene: .; j_gene: TRBJ2-5; abundance: many; v_gene: TRBV5-1; CDR3nt: TGCGCCAGCAGCGCAACTCGGGGGAGAGGAGAGACCCAGTACTTC; CDR3aa: CASSATRGRGETQYF
d_gene: .; j_gene: TRBJ2-7; abundance: many; v_gene: TRBV20-1; CDR3nt: TGCAGTGCTGCACAGGGTTCCGAGCAGTACTTC; CDR3aa: CSAAQGSEQYF
d_gene: TRBD2; j_gene: TRBJ2-3; abundance: many; v_gene: TRBV6-5; CDR3nt: TGTGCCACAGGGAGGGAAACAGATACGCAGTATTTT; CDR3aa: CATGRETDTQYF
d_gene: .; j_gene: TRBJ1-2; abundance: many; v_gene: TRBV14; CDR3nt: TGTGCCAGCAGCCAAGATCCCTCGGTAGGAGGCTACACCTTC; CDR3aa: CASSQDPSVGGYTF
d_gene: .; j_gene: TRBJ1-5; abundance: .; v_gene: TRBV19; CDR3nt: TGTGCCAGTTATGACAGGAACTTCAATCAGCCCCAGCATTTT; CDR3aa: CASYDRNFNQPQHF
d_gene: .; j_gene: TRBJ2-6; abundance: .; v_gene: TRBV30; CDR3nt: TGTGCCTGGAGTGGACCGTATTTCTCTGGGGCCAACGTCCTGACTTTC; CDR3aa: CAWSGPYFSGANVLTF